A single sample gave rise to the 20 T cell receptor beta chains below, sequenced in a study of blood T cells in healthy people across ages. The authors ran a second PCR of 7 to 11 cycles using a sample-barcoded 5' primer and a J-beta primer mix. TCRdb recomputed calls from the 5' RACE reads with MiXCR, one row per CDR3 protein. The data hold some 890,000 distinct CDR3 sequences, with 25% to 35% observed a single time. Another study also made use of these data, one on T cells of mothers and their children.

The sample taken for sequencing was blood. These receptors all come from a woman between 35 and 50 years old in good health.

The rearrangement links TRBV6-2 or TRBV6-3 to TRBJ1-2; the match to TRBD1 covers 9 bases. Trimming cost V 6 bases and J 3 bases; bases outside gene matches: 5. CDR3 length: 14 amino acids. Per the germline V gene, CDR1 is MNHEY and CDR2 is SVGEGT. The CDR3 nucleotides read TGTGCCAGCAGGTGGGACAGGGTGCACTATGGCTACACCTTC. This translates into CASRWDRVHYGYTF.

The J gene is TRBJ1-1, the V gene TRBV7-2; 7 nucleotides line up with TRBD1. The V gene end was trimmed by 3 bases and the J gene end by 1 base; junction bases not matched to a gene: 8. Germline CDR1 and CDR2: SGHTA and FQGNSA. The CDR3 sequence is 16 residues long. The CDR3 bases are TGTGCCAGCAGCTTCGGCAGGGGGGACAGGAACACTGAAGCTTTCTTT. It yields the protein CASSFGRGDRNTEAFF.

This clonotype showed up just a few times. The chain couples TRBV7-2 to TRBJ2-1; D gene unclear. This CDR3 is 12 amino acids long. The V and J ends lost 6 bases and 9 bases respectively, with 12 bases between them. Germline V gives CDR1 SGHTA, CDR2 FQGNSA. The CDR3 loop reads CASSSGIGEQFF. The CDR3 region has the DNA TGTGCCAGCAGTTCCGGAATAGGTGAGCAGTTCTTC.

The sample holds a few counts of this clonotype. The chain couples TRBV20-1 to TRBJ1-5; D not resolved. The CDR3 runs 11 residues. The germline CDR1 and CDR2 sequences are DFQATT and SNEGSKA (reference sequence). V was trimmed by 5 bases and J by 9 bases, leaving 11 bases between them. DNA for the CDR3: TGCAGTGCTTGGTTAGTGGGGCCCCAGCATTTT. Amino acids: CSAWLVGPQHF.

This chain uses TRBV4-1 with TRBJ1-1; possible D gene TRBD1, 5 bases. Germline-derived CDR1 and CDR2 are MGHRA and YSYEKL. This CDR3 comprises 14 residues. V was clipped by 0 bases and J by 8 bases, with 13 bases between them. This chain's CDR3 is CASSQDGGGAEAFF. In DNA form, the CDR3 reads TGCGCCAGCAGCCAAGACGGCGGAGGGGCCGAAGCTTTCTTT.

The chain joins TRBV6-1 to TRBJ2-7; no clear D gene. CDR1 and CDR2 from the germline V gene are MNHNS and SASEGT. This CDR3 contains 13 residues. V lost 7 bases and J lost 0, with 10 bases in between. CDR3 in DNA: TGTGCCAGCACTGGAACCTCCTCCTACGAGCAGTACTTC. It encodes CASTGTSSYEQYF.

The V gene is TRBV7-3, the J gene TRBJ2-1, with D possibly being TRBD1 (6 bases). V lost 4 bases and J lost 7, with 11 bases in between. This CDR3 has 13 amino acids. From germline, CDR1 is SGHTA and CDR2 FQGTGA. CDR3 coding DNA: TGTGCCAGCAGCTCAGGGGCGCGAAATGAGCAGTTCTTC. Translated, it gives CASSSGARNEQFF.

This clonotype was observed many times. The rearrangement uses TRBV21-1 and TRBJ2-7. TRBV21-1 is a pseudogene locus. The CDR3 length is 14 residues. Here the CDR3 DNA reads TGTGCCAGCAGCCCAGCGGGACCCCACTACGAGCAGTACTTC. Its protein product is CASSPAGPHYEQYF.

This clonotype was recorded many times. The chain recombines TRBV20-1 with TRBJ2-1, with 7 bases fitting TRBD1. Per germline, CDR1 DFQATT and CDR2 SNEGSKA (reference sequence). This CDR3 comprises 14 residues. Trimming at V came to 3 bases and at J to 4 bases, leaving 6 bases not matched to a gene. CDR3 DNA sequence: TGCAGTGCTAGTGGATGGGACAGTTACAATGAGCAGTTCTTC. The encoded protein is CSASGWDSYNEQFF.

This clonotype was detected ten times or more. The rearrangement joins TRBV5-1 to TRBJ2-1, with TRBD2 identical over 8 bases. The CDR3 totals 16 residues. Germline V gene lookup returns CDR1 SGHRS and CDR2 YFSETQ. V shed 1 base, J shed 6 bases, and the junction held 9 bases outside the gene matches. DNA of the CDR3: TGCGCCAGCAGCTTGACTATTCTCGGGAGGGGCAATGAGCAGTTCTTC. It yields the protein CASSLTILGRGNEQFF.

This clonotype was seen repeatedly, ten times or more. In DNA, the CDR3 is TGTGCCAGCAGTTTCTGGACAGATACCTACGAGCAGTACTTC. Translating gives CASSFWTDTYEQYF. The chain carries TRBV12-3 or TRBV12-4 and TRBJ2-7; perhaps TRBD1 as D (6 bases). The V end was cut by 3 bases, the J end by 2 bases, with 11 bases between. CDR3 length equals 14 residues.

There are a few counts of this clonotype. This CDR3 reads CASSWFGGRHQETQYF. The CDR3 nucleotides are TGTGCCAGCAGCTGGTTCGGGGGGCGCCACCAAGAGACCCAGTACTTC. This chain links TRBV5-6 with TRBJ2-5; possibly TRBD2 for D (7 bases). There are 16 residues in the CDR3. The V and J ends lost 3 bases and 0 bases respectively, with 15 bases between them. Germline V gene lookup returns CDR1 SGHDT and CDR2 YYEEEE.

Points on this clonotype: A much larger clone is a single base away; this may be a read error. This rearrangement joins TRBV28 to TRBJ2-7; D may match TRBD1 or TRBD2 (7 bases each). The end of the DNA fits TRBJ2-5 better, so the J call may be wrong. In germline, CDR1 is MDHEN, CDR2 SYDVKM. There are 14 residues in the CDR3. CDR3 sequence reads: CASSREGALETQYF. As DNA, the CDR3 is TGTGCCAGCAGTAGGGAGGGGGCCCTGGAGACCCAGTACTTC.

This chain connects TRBV7-2 to TRBJ2-7; the match to TRBD2 covers 13 bases. CDR3 length: 17 amino acids. Looked up from germline, CDR1 is SGHTA and CDR2 is FQGNSA. Trimming cost V 3 bases and J 0 bases; bases outside gene matches: 5. CDR3 in amino acids: CASSLFGTSGISYEQYF. DNA of the CDR3: TGTGCCAGCAGCTTGTTTGGGACTAGCGGGATCTCCTACGAGCAGTACTTC.

The rearrangement joins TRBV7-2 to TRBJ1-4; no firm D call. The CDR3 is 15 amino acids. Trimming removed 1 base at V and 8 bases at J, with 14 bases between. Germline CDR1 SGHTA, CDR2 FQGNSA. In DNA, the CDR3 is TGTGCCAGCAGCTTAGAGGTTAGACGCTTGGAAAAACTGTTTTTT. Amino acids: CASSLEVRRLEKLFF.

In its sample, this clonotype was seen a few times. This chain joins TRBV9 and TRBJ2-5, with 11 bases identical to TRBD2. V was pared by 0 bases and J by 5 bases, with 9 bases of the junction left unmatched. The germline V gene has CDR1 SGDLS and CDR2 YYNGEE. CDR3 length: 17 residues. CDR3 sequence reads: CASSVGSSSGGRETQYF. The DNA for the CDR3 is TGTGCCAGCAGCGTAGGGTCGTCTAGCGGGGGGAGGGAGACCCAGTACTTC. The full variable domain, rest sourced from reference TRBV9 and TRBJ2-5, is DSGVTQTPKHLITATGQRVTLRCSPRSGDLSVYWYQQSLDQGLQFLIQYYNGEERAKGNILERFSAQQFPDLHSELNLSSLELGDSALYFCASSVGSSSGGRETQYFGPGTRLLVL.

Only one count was recorded for this clonotype. As DNA, the CDR3 is TGCAGTGCAACCCCGGCGACAGGGGGAACAGATACGCAGTATTTT. This gives the protein CSATPATGGTDTQYF. The chain has TRBV20-1 and TRBJ2-3, with TRBD1 matching 9 bases. The CDR3 totals 15 residues. With 6 bases clipped from V and 3 bases from J, the junction kept 10 bases outside the gene matches. Germline lookup yields CDR1 DFQATT and CDR2 SNEGSKA (reference sequence).

This sequence joins TRBV15 and TRBJ1-5; D uncertain. V lost 1 base and J 7 bases, leaving 11 bases between the germline ends. Looked up from germline, CDR1 is LNHNV and CDR2 is YYDKDF (reference sequence). This CDR3 spans 14 amino acids. The CDR3 sequence is CATSRVRSGQPQHF. The CDR3 DNA is TGTGCCACCAGCAGAGTTAGGAGCGGCCAGCCCCAGCATTTT.

At least ten counts were recorded for this clonotype. The genes are TRBV28 and TRBJ2-3; 11 bases map to TRBD2. Trimming cost V 6 bases and J 2 bases; bases outside gene matches: 10. Per the germline V gene, CDR1 is MDHEN and CDR2 is SYDVKM. The CDR3 is 17 amino acids. CDR3 sequence reads: CASSPGTSGLNTDTQYF. The CDR3 DNA is TGTGCCAGCAGCCCCGGGACTAGCGGCTTAAACACAGATACGCAGTATTTT. Drawing the rest from reference TRBV28 and TRBJ2-3, the complete variable domain is DVKVTQSSRYLVKRTGEKVFLECVQDMDHENMFWYRQDPGLGLRLIYFSYDVKMKEKGDIPEGYSVSREKKERFSLILESASTNQTSMYLCASSPGTSGLNTDTQYFGPGTRLTVL.

With respect to this clonotype: A much larger clone lies a single base off, so this may be a read error. The rearrangement uses TRBV7-2 and TRBJ1-2, with 8 bases aligning to TRBD1. Germline CDR1 is SGHTA and CDR2 is FQGNSA. The CDR3 totals 14 residues. CDR3 bases: TGTGCCAGCAGCTCCCGGACAGGGCCGGTTGGCTGCACCTTC. It specifies CASSSRTGPVGCTF.